This T cell receptor beta chain was sequenced in a study of T cell responses to AZD1222 COVID-19 vaccine. Study summary: Investigators merged groups given second doses at roughly 4 or roughly 12 weeks. Study results and limitations: Only a handful of AZD1222 recipients, six or seven in all, had baseline seropositivity. Donors were mostly white British, more females; clonal diversity possibly underestimated.

V was clipped by 2 bases and J by 5 bases; unmatched bases: 5. Per germline, CDR1 SGDLS and CDR2 YYNGEE. There are 14 residues in the CDR3. Method: immunoSEQ multiplex PCR; TCRdb's copy keeps in-frame clones and lacks some. Counted here are roughly 120,000 clones, roughly 90% occurring once; the ten biggest clones make up 4.2%. About this clone itself: Its antigen remains unidentified.

The sequenced sample was peripheral blood, obtained on day 0 of AZD1222 vaccination. The sequence was collected from an adult in good health. The chain combines TRBV9 with TRBJ1-1; 8 bases match TRBD1. The CDR3: CASSVKDRETEAFF. CDR3 bases: TGTGCCAGCAGCGTTAAGGACAGGGAAACTGAAGCTTTCTTT. The full variable domain, its missing parts supplied by reference TRBV9 and TRBJ1-1, is DSGVTQTPKHLITATGQRVTLRCSPRSGDLSVYWYQQSLDQGLQFLIQYYNGEERAKGNILERFSAQQFPDLHSELNLSSLELGDSALYFCASSVKDRETEAFFGQGTRLTVV.